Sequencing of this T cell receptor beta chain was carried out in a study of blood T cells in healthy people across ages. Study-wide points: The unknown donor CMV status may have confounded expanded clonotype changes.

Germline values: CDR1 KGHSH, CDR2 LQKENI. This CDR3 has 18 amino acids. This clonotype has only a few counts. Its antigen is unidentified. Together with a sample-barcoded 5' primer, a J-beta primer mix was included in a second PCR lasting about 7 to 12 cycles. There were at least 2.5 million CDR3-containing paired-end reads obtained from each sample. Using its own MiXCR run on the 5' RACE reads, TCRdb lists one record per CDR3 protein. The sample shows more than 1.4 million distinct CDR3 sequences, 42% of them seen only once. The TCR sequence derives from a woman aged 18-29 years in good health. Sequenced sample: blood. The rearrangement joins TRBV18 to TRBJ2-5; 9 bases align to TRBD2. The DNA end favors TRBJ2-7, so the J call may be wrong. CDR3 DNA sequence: TGTGCCAGCTCACCAGGAAATAGCGGGGGATTAGGGAACTACGAGCAGTACTTC. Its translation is CASSPGNSGGLGNYEQYF.